This T cell receptor (beta chain) was sequenced during a study of cytomegalovirus exposure and HLA in healthy donors. This PCR relied on a set of 60 Vbeta primers and 13 Jbeta primers. Methods used by the authors: In a later analysis, some 80 million unique TCR beta chains included roughly 11 million shared by two or more donors. Produced via immunoSEQ multiplex PCR; TCRdb's table is partial and in-frame only. Clone size and the V and J calls come from that table; the DNA yielded D and trimming. This sample has roughly 100,000 clones, with about 69% found just once. The germline CDR1 and CDR2 sequences are GTSNPN and SVGIG (reference sequence). This CDR3 region has 14 residues. The junction had 7 bases not matched to a gene; V was cut back by 4 bases and J by 5 bases.

Sequencing was done on a sample of PBMCs. The TCR originated in a man aged 35-49 years in good health and CMV-seronegative. The V call is TRBV30, the J call TRBJ1-4; TRBD1 matches 7 bases. The DNA of the CDR3 is TGTGCCTGGAACAGACAGGGTCAAAATGAAAAACTGTTTTTT. Translation: CAWNRQGQNEKLFF.